This TCR beta chain was sequenced during a study of blood T cell repertoires in COVID-19. Overall study: Material from acute and convalescent COVID-19 was sourced from the United States, Italy and Spain. T cells, B-cell-depleted T cells, or PBMCs supplied cDNA or gDNA.

The CDR3 has 13 amino acids. V was shortened by 0 bases and J by 4 bases, with 6 bases between the two germline ends. CDR1 and CDR2 (germline): LNHNV, YYDKDF (reference sequence). Source study methods: Estimates of nucleated cell counts were drawn from the amplification of reference gene primers. The protocol was immunoSEQ multiplex PCR, while the TCRdb copy is restricted to in-frame clones and leaves out a portion. That table supplies the V and J calls and clone size; D and trimming were determined from the DNA. The table has over 130,000 clones, roughly 88% seen once. The V call is TRBV15, the J call TRBJ1-2; unclear D gene. Sequencing input: peripheral blood. The TCR originated in a human donor in a cohort sampled during active COVID-19. The CDR3 region has the DNA TGTGCCACCAGCAGAGATCACAGCTATGGCTACACCTTC. The encoded protein is CATSRDHSYGYTF.